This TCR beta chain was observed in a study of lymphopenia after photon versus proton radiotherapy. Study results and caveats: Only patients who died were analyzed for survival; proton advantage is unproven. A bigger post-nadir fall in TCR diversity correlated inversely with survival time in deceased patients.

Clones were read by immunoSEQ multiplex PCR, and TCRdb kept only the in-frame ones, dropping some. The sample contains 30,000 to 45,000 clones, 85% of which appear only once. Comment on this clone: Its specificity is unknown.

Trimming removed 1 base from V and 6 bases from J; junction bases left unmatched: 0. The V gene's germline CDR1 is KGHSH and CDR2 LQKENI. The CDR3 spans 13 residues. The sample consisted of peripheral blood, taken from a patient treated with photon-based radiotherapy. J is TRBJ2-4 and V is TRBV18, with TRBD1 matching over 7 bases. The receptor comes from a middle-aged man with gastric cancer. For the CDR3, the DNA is TGTGCCAGCTCACCACAGGGGGCAAACATTCAGTACTTC. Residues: CASSPQGANIQYF.